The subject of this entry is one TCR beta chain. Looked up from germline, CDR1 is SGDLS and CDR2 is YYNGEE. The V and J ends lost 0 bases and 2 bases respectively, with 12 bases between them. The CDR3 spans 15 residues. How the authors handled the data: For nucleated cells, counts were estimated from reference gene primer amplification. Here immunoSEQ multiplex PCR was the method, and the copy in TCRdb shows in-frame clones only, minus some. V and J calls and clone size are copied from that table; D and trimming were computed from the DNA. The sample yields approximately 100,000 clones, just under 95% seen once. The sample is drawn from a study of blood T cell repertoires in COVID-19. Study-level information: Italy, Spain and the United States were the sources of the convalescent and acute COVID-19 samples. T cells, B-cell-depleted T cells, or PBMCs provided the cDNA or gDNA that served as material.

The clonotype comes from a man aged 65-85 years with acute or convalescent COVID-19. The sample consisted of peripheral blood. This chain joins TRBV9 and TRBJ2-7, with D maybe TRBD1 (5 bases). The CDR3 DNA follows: TGTGCCAGCAGCGTAGCCCCAGGACAAGCCTACGAGCAGTACTTC. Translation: CASSVAPGQAYEQYF.